The rows below give T cell receptor beta chains drawn from one sample of a study of identical twins. MiXCR, run by TCRdb on the 5' RACE reads, gives a single entry per CDR3 protein. The data hold about 890,000 distinct CDR3 sequences, with about 12% observed a single time. This same sample was also taken into another study, of yellow fever vaccine responses in identical twins.

Sample: PBMCs. These receptors were obtained from a woman aged 18-29 years in good health. CDR3s include the opening cysteine and the closing phenylalanine or tryptophan. The order of the fields is CDR3 DNA, CDR3 protein, V gene, CDR3 length, clone size, D gene, J gene. A D gene is named only where the DNA matches it firmly. Rows may omit the clone size; those that give it use once, few, many or a size class.

TGCAGTGCCGAGACGACGGCCTGGCGGGAGACCCAGTACTTC | CSAETTAWRETQYF | TRBV20-1 | 14 | NA | NA | TRBJ2-5
TGTGCCAGCAGTGCTACTCCCGGGCCCTACACCGGGGAGCTGTTTTTT | CASSATPGPYTGELFF | TRBV2 | 16 | NA | NA | TRBJ2-2
TGTGCCAGCCACGCTCGCGCGGACAGGTCTACCCTAGCGATTCTGAGGAGTAATTACAATGAGCAGTTCTTC | CASHARADRSTLAILRSNYNEQFF | TRBV7-1 | 24 | NA | NA | TRBJ2-1
TGTGCCAGCACCGATACATCTGGGGCCAACGTCCTGACTTTC | CASTDTSGANVLTF | TRBV6-1 | 14 | NA | NA | TRBJ2-6
TGTGCCAGCAGTTACTCAATCCCGGGACAGCAAGAGACCCAGTACTTC | CASSYSIPGQQETQYF | TRBV6-2/TRBV6-3 | 16 | many | TRBD1 | TRBJ2-5
TGCAGTGCTCAGGGACTAGCGGGAGCTTCCTACAATGAGCAGTTCTTC | CSAQGLAGASYNEQFF | TRBV20-1 | 16 | NA | TRBD2 | TRBJ2-1
TGTGCCAGCAGTTACGAGAATTCGGCCCGGGGGCCCAATGAGCAGTTCTTC | CASSYENSARGPNEQFF | TRBV6-8 | 17 | few | NA | TRBJ2-1
TGCGCCAGCGGCAATTCGGGACCCCAGGAGACCCAGTACTTC | CASGNSGPQETQYF | TRBV5-1 | 14 | few | NA | TRBJ2-5
TGTGCCAGCAGCTTGGGAGGCGAACCAATCTCCTACAATGAGCAGTTCTTC | CASSLGGEPISYNEQFF | TRBV5-6 | 17 | NA | NA | TRBJ2-1
TGCAGTGCTAGTACAGGGGAGACTGAAGCTTTCTTT | CSASTGETEAFF | TRBV20-1 | 12 | many | TRBD1 | TRBJ1-1
TGCAGTGTGTTGGAACCCCCGTACAATGAGCAGTTCTTC | CSVLEPPYNEQFF | TRBV20-1 | 13 | NA | NA | TRBJ2-1
TGTGCCAGCAGCAGACACCCAGCTCCTTCCGAGCAGTACTTC | CASSRHPAPSEQYF | TRBV6-2/TRBV6-3 | 14 | few | NA | TRBJ2-7
TGTGCTAGTGGTTTGGGTTTTTCGGGGATTAACACTGAAGCTTTCTTT | CASGLGFSGINTEAFF | TRBV12-5 | 16 | NA | NA | TRBJ1-1
TGTGCCGGGAGTGGGACAACATCTTATAATTCACCCCTCCACTTT | CAGSGTTSYNSPLHF | TRBV6-1 | 15 | few | NA | TRBJ1-6
TGTGCCATCAGTGAGCTGTGGGGGTCTGAAGCTTTCTTT | CAISELWGSEAFF | TRBV10-3 | 13 | NA | NA | TRBJ1-1
TGTGCCATCAGTGAGTCGGGACAGGGCCACACAGATACGCAGTATTTT | CAISESGQGHTDTQYF | TRBV10-3 | 16 | NA | TRBD1 | TRBJ2-3
TGTGCCACCAGCAGGGAGGGACTCAGGGAGCAGTACTTC | CATSREGLREQYF | TRBV15 | 13 | NA | NA | TRBJ2-7
TGTGCCAGCAGCCCAAACGTGTATGAGCAGTTCTTC | CASSPNVYEQFF | TRBV7-9 | 12 | NA | NA | TRBJ2-1
TGTGCCAGCAGCGTAGGATTCCAAGGGAGCGAGCAGTACTTC | CASSVGFQGSEQYF | TRBV9 | 14 | few | NA | TRBJ2-7
TGTGCCAGCAGTTCTAGCGGGCCAAACACAGATACGCAGTATTTT | CASSSSGPNTDTQYF | TRBV28 | 15 | few | TRBD2 | TRBJ2-3
TGTGCCAGCAGTTACTCGATCTGGGGGACTGAAGCTTTCTTT | CASSYSIWGTEAFF | TRBV6-5 | 14 | NA | NA | TRBJ1-1
TGTGCCAGCAGCTACTCAGTCGGGTATGGCTACACCTTC | CASSYSVGYGYTF | TRBV11-2 | 13 | NA | NA | TRBJ1-2
TGCAGCGTTGTTATGACAGGGGATGTCCAAGAGACCCAGTACTTC | CSVVMTGDVQETQYF | TRBV29-1 | 15 | NA | TRBD1 | TRBJ2-5
TGTGCCAGCAGCCGCTCCCTCAACAATGAGCAGTTCTTC | CASSRSLNNEQFF | TRBV7-9 | 13 | NA | NA | TRBJ2-1
TGTGCCAGCAGCCTAGGACAGGGAAATAATTCACCCCTCCACTTT | CASSLGQGNNSPLHF | TRBV7-6 | 15 | few | TRBD1 | TRBJ1-6
TGTGCCAGCAGTTCAACAGGGGGCACGATCCACGAGCAGTACTTC | CASSSTGGTIHEQYF | TRBV12-3/TRBV12-4 | 15 | many | TRBD1 | TRBJ2-7
TGTGCCAGCGCAGGGACAGGACCTTTATCCGGGGAGCTGGTTTTT | CASAGTGPLSGELVF | TRBV25-1 | 15 | NA | TRBD1 | TRBJ2-2
TGCAGCGTTGACCCCCTAGCGGGAGTTGGTGAGCAGTTCTTC | CSVDPLAGVGEQFF | TRBV29-1 | 14 | few | TRBD2 | TRBJ2-1
TGTGCCAGCAGTGAACGATCCGGGACAGGGGGCCGGACGTTCACTGAAGCTTTCTTT | CASSERSGTGGRTFTEAFF | TRBV2 | 19 | NA | TRBD1 | TRBJ1-1
TGTGCCAGCAGCTTAGTGCTGGGATCAAGCACAGATACGCAGTATTTT | CASSLVLGSSTDTQYF | TRBV7-9 | 16 | many | NA | TRBJ2-3
TGTGCCATTTCCCTCGGGGGACGGGAGGAGACCCAGTACTTC | CAISLGGREETQYF | TRBV10-3 | 14 | few | NA | TRBJ2-5
TGTGCCAGCAGTTTCGGGGGGAGTGGCTACACCTTC | CASSFGGSGYTF | TRBV12-3/TRBV12-4 | 12 | many | NA | TRBJ1-2
TGTGCCAGCAGTTTTAACCTAGCGGGGCGCACAGATACGCAGTATTTT | CASSFNLAGRTDTQYF | TRBV12-3/TRBV12-4 | 16 | few | TRBD2 | TRBJ2-3
TGTGCCAGCGCGACTCCAGCTAACTATGGCTACACCTTC | CASATPANYGYTF | TRBV12-3/TRBV12-4 | 13 | many | NA | TRBJ1-2
TGTGCCAGCAGTAATGGTGGGACAGGGGACTACGAGCAGTACTTC | CASSNGGTGDYEQYF | TRBV28 | 15 | few | TRBD1 | TRBJ2-7
TGTGCCAGCAGCTTAGAAATTCCCGGGCACGAGCAGTACTTC | CASSLEIPGHEQYF | TRBV7-9 | 14 | NA | NA | TRBJ2-7